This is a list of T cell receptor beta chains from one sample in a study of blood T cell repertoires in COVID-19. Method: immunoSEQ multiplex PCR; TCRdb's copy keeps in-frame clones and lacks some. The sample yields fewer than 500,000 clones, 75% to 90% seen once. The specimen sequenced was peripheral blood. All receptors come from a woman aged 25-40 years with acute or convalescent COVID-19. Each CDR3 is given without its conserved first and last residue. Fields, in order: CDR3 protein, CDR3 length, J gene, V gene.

ATSRVIGVSSYNSPLH	16	TRBJ1-6	TRBV15
ASSIGSDEQF	10	TRBJ2-1	TRBV19
ASSYVQGRENTEAF	14	TRBJ1-1	TRBV6-5
AWSVLGQTSPYEQY	14	TRBJ2-7	TRBV30
ASKEGRVREKLF	12	TRBJ1-4	TRBV27
ASSLRGPSQETQY	13	TRBJ2-5	TRBV3-1/TRBV3-2
ASSYTIRTGEAF	12	TRBJ1-1	TRBV5-4
ASSSRVQETQY	11	TRBJ2-5	TRBV7-2
AGKATGWGLEQY	12	TRBJ2-7	TRBV30
ASSSGTGGYGYT	12	TRBJ1-2	TRBV5-1
ASSFRGQNTGELF	13	TRBJ2-2	TRBV5-1
ASSPSGGGYNEQF	13	TRBJ2-1	TRBV10-2
ASSLVRGRDRGSNEQF	16	TRBJ2-1	TRBV7-8
AWMGLGRDFNYGYT	14	TRBJ1-2	TRBV30
ASSTRLPQY	9	TRBJ2-3	TRBV2
ASSVSSGGTADTQY	14	TRBJ2-3	TRBV7-6
ASSDWLFGRGQAYEQY	16	TRBJ2-7	TRBV2
ASSRGRLAKYNEQF	14	TRBJ2-1	TRBV7-9
ASSFPLSGGADTQY	14	TRBJ2-3	TRBV28
ASSFVPGTSGGERRETQY	18	TRBJ2-5	TRBV5-1
ASSTGTGTYGYT	12	TRBJ1-2	TRBV5-6
ASSHLRDRDNEQF	13	TRBJ2-1	TRBV5-4
ASNEARGQGYNEQF	14	TRBJ2-1	TRBV10-1
ASGQSQDGYT	10	TRBJ1-2	TRBV7-9
ASSPLPLTQY	10	TRBJ2-5	TRBV11-3
ASSQAPGTGYGYT	13	TRBJ1-2	TRBV4-1
ASRLGAGSLPPGNTIY	16	TRBJ1-3	TRBV12-2
ASSLTTGPQETQY	13	TRBJ2-5	TRBV27
ASSPGQGGNQPQH	13	TRBJ1-5	TRBV19
ASSFRRSNEKLF	12	TRBJ1-4	TRBV7-2
ASSIGTGNEQF	11	TRBJ2-1	TRBV19
SVPGTSGGRNEQF	13	TRBJ2-1	TRBV29-1
ATSDTKGGGYT	11	TRBJ1-2	TRBV24-1
ASSFRGTLNTEAF	13	TRBJ1-1	TRBV9
ASSKLQGGKGYT	12	TRBJ1-2	TRBV6-5
ASQGRETDTQY	11	TRBJ2-3	TRBV3-1/TRBV3-2
ASSVGGSTSGTQY	13	TRBJ2-5	TRBV9
ASTPDRGDQPQH	12	TRBJ1-5	TRBV19
ASSILVPGQGKQETQY	16	TRBJ2-5	TRBV19
ASSGGSVVGETQY	13	TRBJ2-5	TRBV6-5